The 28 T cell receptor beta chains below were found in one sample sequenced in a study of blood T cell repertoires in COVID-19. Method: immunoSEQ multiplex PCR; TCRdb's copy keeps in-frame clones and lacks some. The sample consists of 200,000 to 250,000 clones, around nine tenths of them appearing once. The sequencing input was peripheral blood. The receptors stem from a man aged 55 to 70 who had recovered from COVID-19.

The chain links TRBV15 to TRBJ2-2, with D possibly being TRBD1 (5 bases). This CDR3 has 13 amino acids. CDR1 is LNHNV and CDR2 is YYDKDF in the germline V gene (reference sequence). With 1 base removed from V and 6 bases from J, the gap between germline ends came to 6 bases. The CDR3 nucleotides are TGTGCCACCAGCAGAGCCAGGGCCGGGGAGCTGTTTTTT. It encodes CATSRARAGELFF.

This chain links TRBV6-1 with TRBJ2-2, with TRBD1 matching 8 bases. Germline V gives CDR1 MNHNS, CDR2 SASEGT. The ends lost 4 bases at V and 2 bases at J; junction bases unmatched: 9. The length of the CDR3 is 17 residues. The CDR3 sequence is CASSAPPGTGNTGELFF. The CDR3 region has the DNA TGTGCCAGCAGTGCTCCTCCAGGGACAGGAAACACCGGGGAGCTGTTTTTT.

CDR3 amino acids: CASSARQATNEKLFF. As DNA, the CDR3 is TGTGCCAGCAGCGCGAGACAGGCAACTAATGAAAAACTGTTTTTT. The gene calls are TRBV11-2 and TRBJ1-4, with D maybe TRBD1 (6 bases). The germline gives CDR1 SGHAT, CDR2 FQNNGV. Trimming stripped 5 bases from V and 0 bases from J, with 10 bases between. This CDR3 is 15 amino acids long.

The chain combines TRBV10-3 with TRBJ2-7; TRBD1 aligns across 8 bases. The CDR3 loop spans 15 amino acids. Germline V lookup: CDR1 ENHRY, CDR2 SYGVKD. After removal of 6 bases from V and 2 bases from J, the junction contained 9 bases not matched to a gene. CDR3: CAISAGTGGAYEQYF. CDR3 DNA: TGTGCCATCAGCGCCGGTACAGGGGGAGCCTACGAGCAGTACTTC.

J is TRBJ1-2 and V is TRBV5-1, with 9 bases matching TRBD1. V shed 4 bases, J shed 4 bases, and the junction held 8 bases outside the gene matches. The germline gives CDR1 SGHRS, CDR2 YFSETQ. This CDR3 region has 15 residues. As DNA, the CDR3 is TGCGCCAGCAGCACTGCCGGGACAGGGATCTATGGCTACACCTTC. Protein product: CASSTAGTGIYGYTF.

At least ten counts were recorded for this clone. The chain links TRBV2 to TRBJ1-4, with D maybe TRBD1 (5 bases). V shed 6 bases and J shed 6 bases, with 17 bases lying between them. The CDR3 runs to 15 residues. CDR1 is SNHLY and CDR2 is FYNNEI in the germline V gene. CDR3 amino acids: CASSKGRGSDEKLFF. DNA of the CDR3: TGTGCCAGCAGCAAAGGGAGGGGTTCGGATGAAAAACTGTTTTTT.

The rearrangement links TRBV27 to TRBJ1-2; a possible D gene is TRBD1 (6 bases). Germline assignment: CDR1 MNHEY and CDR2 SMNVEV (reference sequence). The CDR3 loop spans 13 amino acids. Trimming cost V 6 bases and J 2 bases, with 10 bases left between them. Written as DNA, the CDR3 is TGTGCCAGCAGGGAGACAGGAAACTATGGCTACACCTTC. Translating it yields CASRETGNYGYTF.

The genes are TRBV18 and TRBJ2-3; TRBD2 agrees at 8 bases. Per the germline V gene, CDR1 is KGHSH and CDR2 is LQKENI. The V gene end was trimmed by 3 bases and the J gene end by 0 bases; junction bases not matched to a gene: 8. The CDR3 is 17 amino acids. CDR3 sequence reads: CASSPPSGGGSTDTQYF. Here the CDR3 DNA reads TGTGCCAGCTCACCCCCCTCGGGGGGGGGAAGCACAGATACGCAGTATTTT.

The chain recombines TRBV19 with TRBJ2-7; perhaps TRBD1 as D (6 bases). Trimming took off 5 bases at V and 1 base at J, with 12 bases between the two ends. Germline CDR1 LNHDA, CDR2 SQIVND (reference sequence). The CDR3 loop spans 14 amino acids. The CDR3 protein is CASSFRGKSYEQYF. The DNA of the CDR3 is TGTGCCAGTAGTTTCAGGGGCAAATCCTACGAGCAGTACTTC.

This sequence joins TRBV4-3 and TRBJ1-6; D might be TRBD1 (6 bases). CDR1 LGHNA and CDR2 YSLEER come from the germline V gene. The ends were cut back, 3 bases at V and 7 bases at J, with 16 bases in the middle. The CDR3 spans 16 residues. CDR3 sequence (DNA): TGCGCCAGCAGCCAGAGGGCGGCAGGGGAGAATTCACCCCTCCACTTT. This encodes CASSQRAAGENSPLHF.

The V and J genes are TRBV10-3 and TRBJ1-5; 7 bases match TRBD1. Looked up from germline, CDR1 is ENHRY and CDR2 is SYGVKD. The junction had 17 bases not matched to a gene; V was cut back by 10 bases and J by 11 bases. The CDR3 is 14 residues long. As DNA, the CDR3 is TGTGCCACCCGGGACAGCATTGAGTACTTGGCCCAGCATTTT. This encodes CATRDSIEYLAQHF.

CDR3 sequence: CASSPLLEGNIQYF. DNA of the CDR3: TGTGCCAGTAGTCCATTACTTGAGGGAAACATTCAGTACTTC. J is TRBJ2-4 and V is TRBV19, with D possibly being TRBD2 (5 bases). This CDR3 is built from 14 residues. With 5 bases removed from V and 6 bases from J, the gap between germline ends came to 14 bases. Germline V gene sequence: CDR1 LNHDA, CDR2 SQIVND (reference sequence).

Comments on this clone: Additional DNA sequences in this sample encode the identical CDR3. The chain's CDR3 is CASSRDRTDTQYF. CDR3 DNA: TGTGCCAGCTCACGGGACAGAACAGATACGCAGTATTTT. The chain combines TRBV18 with TRBJ2-3, with 7 bases matching TRBD1. V gave up 4 bases and J gave up 3 bases; unmatched junction bases: 1. From germline, CDR1 is KGHSH and CDR2 LQKENI. CDR3 length: 13 amino acids. Filled out from reference TRBV18 and TRBJ2-3, the complete variable domain reads NAGVMQNPRHLVRRRGQEARLRCSPMKGHSHVYWYRQLPEEGLKFMVYLQKENIIDESGMPKERFSAEFPKEGPSILRIQQVVRGDSAAYFCASSRDRTDTQYFGPGTRLTVL.

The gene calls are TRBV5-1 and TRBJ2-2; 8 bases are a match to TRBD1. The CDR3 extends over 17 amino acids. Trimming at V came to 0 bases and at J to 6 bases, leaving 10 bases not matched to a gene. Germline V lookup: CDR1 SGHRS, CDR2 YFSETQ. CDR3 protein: CASSLAAGGVRAGELFF. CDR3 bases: TGCGCCAGCAGCTTGGCGGCAGGGGGCGTTAGGGCCGGGGAGCTGTTTTTT.

CDR3 in amino acids: CASSPQGVGYNEQFF. The CDR3 DNA sequence: TGTGCCAGCAGTCCGCAGGGGGTAGGCTACAATGAGCAGTTCTTC. V and J are TRBV3-1 (or the pseudogene TRBV3-2) and TRBJ2-1, with 7 bases aligning to TRBD1. From germline, CDR1 is LGHDT and CDR2 YNNKEL (reference sequence). This CDR3 has 15 amino acids. The ends lost 6 bases at V and 3 bases at J; junction bases unmatched: 8.

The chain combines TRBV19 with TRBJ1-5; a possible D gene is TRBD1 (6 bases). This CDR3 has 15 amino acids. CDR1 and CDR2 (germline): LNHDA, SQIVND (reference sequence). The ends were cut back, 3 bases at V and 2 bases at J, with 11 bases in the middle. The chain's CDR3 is CASSMGQGRNQPQHF. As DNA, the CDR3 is TGTGCCAGTAGTATGGGGCAGGGGCGCAATCAGCCCCAGCATTTT.

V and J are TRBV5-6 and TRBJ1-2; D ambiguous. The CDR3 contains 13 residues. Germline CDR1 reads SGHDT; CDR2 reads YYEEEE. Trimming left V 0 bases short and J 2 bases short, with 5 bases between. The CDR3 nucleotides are TGTGCCAGCAGCTTGGATCCAAACTATGGCTACACCTTC. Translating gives CASSLDPNYGYTF.

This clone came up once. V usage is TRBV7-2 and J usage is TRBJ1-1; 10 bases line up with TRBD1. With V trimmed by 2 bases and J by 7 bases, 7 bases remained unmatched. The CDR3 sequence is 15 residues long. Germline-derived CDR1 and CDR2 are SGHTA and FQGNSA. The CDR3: CASSLSGQGNGEAFF. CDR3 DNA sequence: TGTGCCAGCAGCTTATCGGGACAGGGGAATGGTGAAGCTTTCTTT.

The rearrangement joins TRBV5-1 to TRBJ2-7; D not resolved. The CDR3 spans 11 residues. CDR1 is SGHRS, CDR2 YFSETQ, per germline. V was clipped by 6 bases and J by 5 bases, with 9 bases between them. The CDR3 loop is CASISQNEQYF. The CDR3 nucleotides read TGCGCCAGCATCAGTCAGAACGAGCAGTACTTC. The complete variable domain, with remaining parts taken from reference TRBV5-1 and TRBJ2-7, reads KAGVTQTPRYLIKTRGQQVTLSCSPISGHRSVSWYQQTPGQGLQFLFEYFSETQRNKGNFPGRFSGRQFSNSRSEMNVSTLELGDSALYLCASISQNEQYFGPGTRLTVT.

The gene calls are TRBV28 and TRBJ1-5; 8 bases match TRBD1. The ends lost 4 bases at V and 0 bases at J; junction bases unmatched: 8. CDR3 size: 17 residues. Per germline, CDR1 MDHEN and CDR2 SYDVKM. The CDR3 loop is CASSSRQGLYSNQPQHF. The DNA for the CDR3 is TGTGCCAGCAGTTCCCGACAGGGGCTTTATAGCAATCAGCCCCAGCATTTT.

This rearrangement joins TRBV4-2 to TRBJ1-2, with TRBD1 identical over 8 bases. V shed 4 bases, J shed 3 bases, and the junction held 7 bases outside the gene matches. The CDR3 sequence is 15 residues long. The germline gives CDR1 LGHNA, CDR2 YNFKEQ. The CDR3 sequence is CASSRGQGGDYGYTF. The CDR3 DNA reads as TGTGCCAGCAGCCGAGGACAGGGCGGCGACTATGGCTACACCTTC.

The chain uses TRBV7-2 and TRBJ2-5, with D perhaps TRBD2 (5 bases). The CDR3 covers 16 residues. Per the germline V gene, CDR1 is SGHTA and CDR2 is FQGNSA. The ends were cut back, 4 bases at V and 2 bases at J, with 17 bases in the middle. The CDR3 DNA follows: TGTGCCAGCAGCTCCCGGGTAACTCGGAGGCAAGAGACCCAGTACTTC. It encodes CASSSRVTRRQETQYF. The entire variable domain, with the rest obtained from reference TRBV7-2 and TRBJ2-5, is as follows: GAGVSQSPSNKVTEKGKDVELRCDPISGHTALYWYRQSLGQGLEFLIYFQGNSAPDKSGLPSDRFSAERTGGSVSTLTIQRTQQEDSAVYLCASSSRVTRRQETQYFGPGTRLLVL.

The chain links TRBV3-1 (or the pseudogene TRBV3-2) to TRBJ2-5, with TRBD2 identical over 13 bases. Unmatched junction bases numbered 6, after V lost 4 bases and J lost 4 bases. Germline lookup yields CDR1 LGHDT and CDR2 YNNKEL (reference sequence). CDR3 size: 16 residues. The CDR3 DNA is TGTGCCAGCAGCCCCTGGACTAGCGGGAGTGGAGAGACCCAGTACTTC. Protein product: CASSPWTSGSGETQYF.

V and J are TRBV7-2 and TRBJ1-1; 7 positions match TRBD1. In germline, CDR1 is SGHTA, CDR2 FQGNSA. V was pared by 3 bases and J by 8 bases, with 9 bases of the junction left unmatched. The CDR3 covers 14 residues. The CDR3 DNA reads TGTGCCAGCAGCTTCGAAGGACAGGCGGGGGAAGCTTTCTTT. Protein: CASSFEGQAGEAFF.

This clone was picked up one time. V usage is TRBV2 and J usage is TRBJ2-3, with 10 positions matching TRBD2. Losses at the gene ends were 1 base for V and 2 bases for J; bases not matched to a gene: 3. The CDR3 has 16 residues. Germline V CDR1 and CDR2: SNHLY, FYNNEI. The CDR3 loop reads CASSEDSGRITDTQYF. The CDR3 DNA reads TGTGCCAGCAGTGAAGATAGCGGGAGGATCACAGATACGCAGTATTTT.

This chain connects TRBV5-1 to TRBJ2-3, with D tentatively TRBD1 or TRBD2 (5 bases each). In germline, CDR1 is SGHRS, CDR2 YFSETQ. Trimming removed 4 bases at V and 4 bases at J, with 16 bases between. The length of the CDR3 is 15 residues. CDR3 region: CASSLGVFRADTQYF. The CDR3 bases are TGCGCCAGCAGCCTGGGAGTCTTCAGGGCAGATACGCAGTATTTT.

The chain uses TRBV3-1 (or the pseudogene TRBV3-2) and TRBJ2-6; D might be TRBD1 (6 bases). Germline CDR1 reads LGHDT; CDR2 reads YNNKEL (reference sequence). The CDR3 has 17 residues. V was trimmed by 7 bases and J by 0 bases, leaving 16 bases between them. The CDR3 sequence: CASTAPGHFSGANVLTF. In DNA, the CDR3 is TGTGCCAGCACGGCCCCGGGACACTTCTCTGGGGCCAACGTCCTGACTTTC.

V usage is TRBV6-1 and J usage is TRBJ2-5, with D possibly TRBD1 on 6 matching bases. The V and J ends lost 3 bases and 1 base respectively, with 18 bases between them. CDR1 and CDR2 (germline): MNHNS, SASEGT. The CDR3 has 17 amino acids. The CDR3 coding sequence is TGTGCCAGCAGTGAGACCCTCCGGTCCAGGGGCCAAGAGACCCAGTACTTC. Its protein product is CASSETLRSRGQETQYF.